The rows below give T cell receptor beta chains drawn from one sample of a study of T cell repertoires in cytomegalovirus infection. One entry per CDR3 protein results from TCRdb running MiXCR on the reads. The data hold some 390,000 distinct CDR3 sequences, with 18% observed a single time. Material for sequencing was PBMCs. The receptors originated from a human donor in good health (CMV status not recorded). Some clones in this sample may be carry-over from other donors' samples. The CDR3 runs from the conserved cysteine through the conserved F or W. Clone size is stated in some rows and not others, as once, few, many or a class when expanded.

J	V	size	CDR3
TRBJ1-3	TRBV4-1	few	CASSQRGIGNTIYF
TRBJ2-3	TRBV7-2	many	CASSPEGLAAQYF
TRBJ1-1	TRBV19	-	CASSIRWLMNTEAFF
TRBJ2-1	TRBV6-2/TRBV6-3	many	CASLKASGNNEQFF
TRBJ2-3	TRBV5-1	-	CASRVSDTQYF
TRBJ2-5	TRBV20-1	few	CSARVGGTRETQYF
TRBJ2-7	TRBV7-9	-	CASTTDRGVEQYF
TRBJ2-1	TRBV7-2	many	CASSQVSGRVYNEQFF
TRBJ2-7	TRBV7-2	many	CASSFQGGSLEQYF
TRBJ2-6	TRBV10-3	-	CAISEPGQGSVLTF
TRBJ1-2	TRBV20-1	few	CSARDPWGGEGYTF
TRBJ1-1	TRBV20-1	-	CSAPEEGGGLNTEAFF
TRBJ2-7	TRBV12-3/TRBV12-4	few	CASRPTTGDGQYF
TRBJ1-2	TRBV12-3/TRBV12-4	-	CASSWTKGLGYTF
TRBJ1-6	TRBV12-3/TRBV12-4	few	CASRPENLNSPLHF
TRBJ2-3	TRBV7-9	-	CAWEEGPDTQYF
TRBJ2-1	TRBV18	few	CASSRATSGYNEQFF
TRBJ2-3	TRBV6-2/TRBV6-3	few	CASSYQRGSTQYF
TRBJ2-3	TRBV15	many	CATSIDESTDTQYF
TRBJ1-1	TRBV7-2	many	CASSELGGAYTEAFF
TRBJ2-5	TRBV15	-	CATSGRGGTQYF
TRBJ1-1	TRBV2	few	CASSVQGIEAFF
TRBJ1-1	TRBV30	-	CAWSRDYNTEAFF
TRBJ1-2	TRBV7-6	many	CASSLVLSGRYGYTF
TRBJ1-5	TRBV15	-	CATSGAQGWDQPQHF
TRBJ2-2	TRBV27	-	CASTPGAGELFF
TRBJ2-5	TRBV11-2	many	CASSLFPLTSGGETQYF
TRBJ2-3	TRBV11-3	few	CASSLGYGSDTQYF
TRBJ1-1	TRBV7-8	-	CATKGQATNLNTEAFF
TRBJ2-7	TRBV18	-	CASSAGTSGSIYEQYF
TRBJ2-1	TRBV6-2/TRBV6-3	-	CASSYGRTVDEQFF
TRBJ1-1	TRBV20-1	-	CSASGFGGEAFF
TRBJ2-6	TRBV27	few	CASSLRALGSGANVLTF
TRBJ1-1	TRBV7-8	many	CASSSAGTANTEAFF
TRBJ1-6	TRBV7-2	many	CASSGTAYNSPLHF
TRBJ1-1	TRBV4-2	few	CASSPEQVPVGAFF
TRBJ2-3	TRBV2	many	CASSDYRSGVNTQYF
TRBJ2-1	TRBV7-2	many	CASSRPDSFDEQFF
TRBJ1-2	TRBV20-1	-	CSGKDRFRGDTF
TRBJ1-2	TRBV11-2	-	CASSLRSGGNYGYTF
TRBJ2-7	TRBV9	few	CASSAEIYSYEQYF
TRBJ2-3	TRBV7-8	few	CASSSGPSGGVLDTQYF
TRBJ2-3	TRBV7-9	few	CASSLRDFTDTQYF
TRBJ2-7	TRBV10-3	-	CAISPSPRGNEQYF
TRBJ1-1	TRBV7-9	many	CASSLTSGFNAEAFF
TRBJ2-5	TRBV11-2	-	CASSQQGGPQYF
TRBJ1-2	TRBV5-6	few	CASSSDRGGYTF
TRBJ2-1	TRBV7-9	many	CASSVDRVEFF
TRBJ1-2	TRBV27	many	CASSLQGGNYGYTF
TRBJ2-1	TRBV2	few	CASSPLAGGTNVEQFF
TRBJ2-5	TRBV4-1	-	CASSHRLQGNQTQYF
TRBJ2-1	TRBV5-1	-	CASAAESNEQFF
TRBJ2-3	TRBV7-2	few	CASSFREADTQYF
TRBJ1-2	TRBV3-1	-	CASSQEPAGYGYTF
TRBJ1-1	TRBV20-1	-	CSARAHIWDTEAFF
TRBJ2-5	TRBV7-2	few	CASSFRGAGNQETQYF
TRBJ2-5	TRBV18	-	CASSPNRQETQYF
TRBJ1-5	TRBV10-2	few	CASTAVGSNQPQHF
TRBJ1-1	TRBV6-2/TRBV6-3	many	CASMDFRQAFF
TRBJ1-4	TRBV6-1	many	CASSLVVGGYEKLFF